The source of this T cell receptor beta chain is a study of CD4 T cells in relation to SARS-CoV-2 and coronaviruses (dated by TCRdb to the early 2020s). At the level of the whole study: In the ViraFEST assay, PBMCs were cultured with antigen for approximately 10 days, after which TCR beta CDR3s were sequenced to identify antigen-specific clonal expansions. Shared crossreactive spike epitopes were mapped to their HLA restriction using patient-derived lymphoblastoid cell lines. At the level of individual TCR clonotypes, the study evaluated whether memory CD4+ T cells crossreact between the spike proteins of SARS-CoV-2 and those of common cold coronaviruses. Expansion assays from other donors in the study were sequenced with a different, Illumina-based TCR-beta assay. The Adaptive Biotechnologies TCR-sequencing kit was used to sequence samples from three pre-COVID donors and the naive versus memory experiments, while other data came from Illumina-based sequencing. An HIV-1 Nef peptide pool or a no-peptide culture served as the negative reference condition. What the work shows at the level of the full study, not this receptor alone: Because no donor provided both pre-pandemic and post-infection samples, tracing the source of pre-existing responses was limited. Small numbers of patients and of tested TCRs limited the study. Crossreactive clones showed significantly weaker SARS-CoV-2-driven expansion than monoreactive clones, consistent with antigenic imprinting. Because the crossreactivity analysis focused on spike protein, crossreactivity against other viral proteins was not assessed. Memory CD4+ clonotypes crossrecognizing SARS-CoV-2 and at least one common cold coronavirus spike were found in approximately 60% of donors.

Concerning this clone: Its specific antigen is unknown. Base qualities are not at hand, and no much larger clone is one base apart.

As encoded in the germline V gene (reference sequence), CDR1 is LGHDT while CDR2 is YNNKEL. From the cysteine up to the phenylalanine, the CDR3 has a length of 15 residues. Only CDR3 DNA is held: 45 bases, read in frame from base 1. Trimming removed 4 bases from V and 3 bases from J, leaving 15 bases between the germline ends. CD4+ T cells from unexposed donors were collected before the COVID-19 pandemic (2011-2018). Following 10 days of culture, the EasySep CD4+ T cell isolation kit was used to isolate CD4+ T cells. As cell numbers permitted, CD4+ T cells from unexposed donors were tested for reactivity to SARS-CoV-2 S and N and to four common cold coronavirus spike pools. Each well received about 2.2 million PBMCs, cultured in IMDM supplemented with 5% human AB serum and 9.5 to 10 IU/ml IL-2. Half of the culture medium was replaced with fresh IL-2-containing medium on days 3 and 7. Each peptide culture condition was generally run in triplicate replicate wells. The leukapheresis product for the unexposed donors was obtained through commercial purchase. Ficoll-Paque PLUS gradient centrifugation was used to isolate PBMCs from leukapheresis product or whole blood. PBMCs were either cryopreserved at -140°C or used fresh in the expansion assay. The QIAamp Micro DNA Kit was used to extract genomic DNA from the CD4+ T cells.

The library was built by means of the immunoSEQ multiplex PCR assay. The published analysis was carried out like this. Preprocessing removed nonproductive sequences and CDR3s not starting with C, not ending with F or W, or shorter than 7 amino acids. Antigen-specific clonotypes were called with the MANAFEST web app on the basis of expansion relative to the reference and to other culture wells. A clone was considered positive if the clone showed significant expansion compared with the reference culture in 2 of 3 replicate wells at an FDR below 0.05. Positive clones also required significant expansion versus all other tandem wells and an odds ratio above 5. Pairwise Levenshtein distance, computed with the stringdist R package after three terminal residues were trimmed from each end, was used as the measure of CDR3 homology. TCRdb re-hosts the immuneACCESS table, in-frame sequences only. Its copies lack some clones; in the studies checked, an unresolved V gene accounts for under half of them, and the cause for the rest is not known. That table furnishes V, J and clone size, whereas the DNA furnished D and trimming. Recorded for this sample are roughly 20,000 clones; 70% to 80% of them occurred a single time. The top ten clones comprise approximately 19% of the sample.

Source material: CD4+ T cells from PBMCs, cultured in vitro. The TCR sequence derives from a human donor in good health. The V and J segments used are TRBV3-1 (or the pseudogene TRBV3-2) and TRBJ1-2, with no confidently assigned D gene. The DNA is as follows: TGTGCCAGCAGCCTCGGTGAAGGCGGATACTATGGCTACACCTTC. Its product reads: CASSLGEGGYYGYTF.